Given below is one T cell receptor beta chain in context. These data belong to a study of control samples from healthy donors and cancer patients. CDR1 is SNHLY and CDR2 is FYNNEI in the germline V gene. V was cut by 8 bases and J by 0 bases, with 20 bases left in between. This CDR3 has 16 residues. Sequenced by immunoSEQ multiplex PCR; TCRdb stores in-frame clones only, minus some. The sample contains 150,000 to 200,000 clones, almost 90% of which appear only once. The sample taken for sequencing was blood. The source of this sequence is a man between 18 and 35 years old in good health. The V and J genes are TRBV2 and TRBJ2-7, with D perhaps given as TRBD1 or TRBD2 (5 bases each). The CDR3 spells CASLAQRARVSYEQYF. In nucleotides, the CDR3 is TGTGCCAGCCTAGCCCAAAGGGCCAGGGTCTCCTACGAGCAGTACTTC.